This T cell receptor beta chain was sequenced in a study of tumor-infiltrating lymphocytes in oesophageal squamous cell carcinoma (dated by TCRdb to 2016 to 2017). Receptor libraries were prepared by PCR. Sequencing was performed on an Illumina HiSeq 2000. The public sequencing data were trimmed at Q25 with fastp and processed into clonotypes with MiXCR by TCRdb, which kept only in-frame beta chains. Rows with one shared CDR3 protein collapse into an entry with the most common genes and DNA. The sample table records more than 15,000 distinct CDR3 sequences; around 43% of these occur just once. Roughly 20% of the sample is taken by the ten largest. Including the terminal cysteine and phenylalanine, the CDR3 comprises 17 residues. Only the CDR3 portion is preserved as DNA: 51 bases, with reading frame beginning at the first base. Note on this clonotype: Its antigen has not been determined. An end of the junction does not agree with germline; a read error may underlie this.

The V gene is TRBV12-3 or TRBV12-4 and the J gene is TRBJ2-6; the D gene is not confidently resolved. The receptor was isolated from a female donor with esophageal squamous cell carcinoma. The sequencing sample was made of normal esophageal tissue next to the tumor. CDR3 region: CASSSWNWLSGTNVLTF. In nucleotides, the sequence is TGTGCCAGCAGTTCGTGGAACTGGCTCTCTGGGACCAACGTCCTGACTTTC.